Listed here is a single T cell receptor beta chain. In the study's own analysis: Amplification with reference gene primers provided the estimates of nucleated cell counts. Clones were sequenced by immunoSEQ multiplex PCR, and TCRdb holds only the in-frame ones, with some missing. That table is the source of V, J and clone size, and D and trimming were worked out from the DNA. The sample includes a few hundred thousand clones, about 82% of them seen just once. This entry comes from a study of blood T cell repertoires in COVID-19. Study details: Samples of COVID-19 (acute and convalescent) were obtained from the United States, Italy and Spain. From T cells, B-cell-depleted T cells, or PBMCs came the material, which was cDNA or gDNA.

Germline V gives CDR1 SGHAT, CDR2 FQNNGV. This CDR3 comprises 13 residues. Germline trimming cut 3 bases from V and 6 bases from J; bases unmatched to any gene: 0. V and J are TRBV11-2 and TRBJ2-1, with 9 nucleotides matching TRBD1. This receptor was taken from a human donor in a cohort sampled during active COVID-19. The sequencing input was peripheral blood. The CDR3 DNA reads TGTGCCAGCAGCTTGACAGGGGGCAATGAGCAGTTCTTC. It yields the protein CASSLTGGNEQFF.